The 23 T cell receptor beta chains in this list originate from one sample, sequenced in a study of blood T cell repertoires in COVID-19. The table came from immunoSEQ multiplex PCR; TCRdb's copy has only in-frame clones and leaves some out. The sample includes some 300,000 clones, roughly 90% of them seen just once. Input material: PBMCs or T cells enriched from blood (not recorded which). These receptors originate from a woman in her fifties or sixties who had been exposed to COVID-19.

The chain uses TRBV28 and TRBJ2-7, with 7 nucleotides matching TRBD1. Germline lookup yields CDR1 MDHEN and CDR2 SYDVKM. The length of the CDR3 is 15 residues. V gave up 6 bases and J gave up 2 bases; unmatched junction bases: 10. The CDR3 region has the DNA TGTGCCAGCAGCTTAACAGGGGCCAGTACCTACGAGCAGTACTTC. It codes for CASSLTGASTYEQYF.

The V and J genes are TRBV15 and TRBJ2-2, with 10 bases matching TRBD1. V shed 2 bases and J 2 bases; nucleotides not matched to a gene: 2. The CDR3 has 16 amino acids. Per germline, CDR1 LNHNV and CDR2 YYDKDF (reference sequence). In nucleotides, the CDR3 is TGTGCCACCAGCAGACCGACAGGGGGCAACACCGGGGAGCTGTTTTTT. Its protein is CATSRPTGGNTGELFF.

The chain combines TRBV19 with TRBJ1-5, with D possibly matching TRBD1 (6 bases). From germline, CDR1 is LNHDA and CDR2 SQIVND (reference sequence). Trimming pared 1 base from V and 0 bases from J, leaving 10 bases between. The CDR3 consists of 16 residues. CDR3 sequence reads: CASSIGTALSNQPQHF. Written as DNA, the CDR3 is TGTGCCAGTAGTATAGGGACAGCACTTAGCAATCAGCCCCAGCATTTT. Drawing the rest from reference TRBV19 and TRBJ1-5, the complete variable domain is DGGITQSPKYLFRKEGQNVTLSCEQNLNHDAMYWYRQDPGQGLRLIYYSQIVNDFQKGDIAEGYSVSREKKESFPLTVTSAQKNPTAFYLCASSIGTALSNQPQHFGDGTRLSIL.

The chain employs TRBV14 and TRBJ2-3, with D perhaps TRBD2 (5 bases). This CDR3 is 13 amino acids long. V lost 1 base to trimming and J lost 7 bases, with 9 bases between them. CDR1 SGHDN and CDR2 FVKESK come from the germline V gene. CDR3: CASSQALDYTQYF. In DNA, the CDR3 is TGTGCCAGCAGCCAAGCACTAGATTATACGCAGTATTTT. The full variable domain, in which reference TRBV14 and TRBJ2-3 provide the parts outside the CDR3, is EAGVTQFPSHSVIEKGQTVTLRCDPISGHDNLYWYRRVMGKEIKFLLHFVKESKQDESGMPNNRFLAERTGGTYSTLKVQPAELEDSGVYFCASSQALDYTQYFGPGTRLTVL.

V gene TRBV4-2 combines with J gene TRBJ1-1; tentative D call: TRBD1 (5 bases). This CDR3 contains 15 residues. V lost 1 base to trimming and J lost 3 bases, with 12 bases between them. Germline V gene data show CDR1 as LGHNA and CDR2 as YNFKEQ. Here the CDR3 reads CASSQVGSGYTEAFF. DNA for the CDR3: TGTGCCAGCAGCCAAGTCGGCTCAGGGTACACTGAAGCTTTCTTT.

This chain uses TRBV28 with TRBJ1-6, with 12 nucleotides matching TRBD1. Germline assignment: CDR1 MDHEN and CDR2 SYDVKM. The V and J ends lost 6 bases and 3 bases, in that order; junction bases with no gene match: 6. This CDR3 comprises 17 residues. The CDR3 nucleotides read TGTGCCAGCAGGTCCGGGACAGGGGGCAACTATAATTCACCCCTCCACTTT. Residues: CASRSGTGGNYNSPLHF.

V usage is TRBV30 and J usage is TRBJ2-7, with 12 bases fitting TRBD2. Trimming took 7 bases from V and 3 from J; bases not matched to a gene: 7. CDR3 length: 14 residues. Per germline, CDR1 GTSNPN and CDR2 SVGIG (reference sequence). In DNA, the CDR3 is TGTGCCTATCGACTAGCGGGGGTCCTCTACGAGCAGTACTTC. Its protein product is CAYRLAGVLYEQYF.

The chain uses TRBV6-5 and TRBJ2-1; D is ambiguous. CDR3 size: 15 residues. CDR1 and CDR2 (germline): MNHEY, SVGAGI. V lost 10 bases and J 9 bases, leaving 25 bases between the germline ends. CDR3 amino acids: CATRIGSQLSGEQFF. The CDR3 coding sequence is TGTGCCACCCGAATCGGTTCCCAACTTAGTGGTGAGCAGTTCTTC.

This clone has just a few counts. V gene TRBV7-2 combines with J gene TRBJ2-1, with D maybe TRBD2 (6 bases). Trimming shortened V by 1 base and J by 0 bases, and 10 bases separated the two germline ends. CDR1 and CDR2 (germline): SGHTA, FQGNSA. The CDR3 totals 16 residues. This CDR3 is CASSLEGGVSYNEQFF. CDR3 nucleotides: TGTGCCAGCAGCTTAGAGGGCGGGGTCTCCTACAATGAGCAGTTCTTC.

This clone was observed a handful of times. This chain links TRBV6-4 with TRBJ2-2; D unclear. The CDR3 runs 16 residues. Germline V gives CDR1 MRHNA, CDR2 SNTAGT. V gave up 6 bases and J gave up 4 bases, with 18 bases separating them. CDR3 residues: CASRENPAPGTGELFF. CDR3 nucleotide sequence: TGTGCCAGCAGGGAGAACCCGGCCCCCGGCACCGGGGAGCTGTTTTTT.

The chain employs TRBV28 and TRBJ1-4; D uncertain. V was trimmed by 5 bases and J by 5 bases, leaving 12 bases between them. CDR3 size: 14 residues. CDR1 and CDR2 from the germline V gene are MDHEN and SYDVKM. The CDR3 DNA reads TGTGCCAGCAGTCTGGGCAGTCTAAATGAAAAACTGTTTTTT. The encoded protein is CASSLGSLNEKLFF.

The chain joins TRBV5-8 to TRBJ2-7, with a tentative D call TRBD2 (6 bases). Trimming stripped 9 bases from V and 7 bases from J, with 23 bases between. The CDR3 totals 14 residues. In germline, CDR1 is SGHTS, CDR2 YDEGEE. This chain's CDR3 is CATEDGRHAGEQYF. The DNA of the CDR3 is TGTGCCACCGAGGACGGGAGACACGCTGGAGAGCAGTACTTC.

The gene calls are TRBV7-2 and TRBJ2-7, with unresolved D. Germline CDR1 and CDR2: SGHTA and FQGNSA. Trimming pared 4 bases from V and 0 bases from J, leaving 7 bases between. This CDR3 is 13 amino acids long. This CDR3 is CASSSIGSYEQYF. The CDR3 DNA reads as TGTGCCAGCAGCTCGATCGGCTCCTACGAGCAGTACTTC.

This clone was detected a few times. The chain has TRBV19 and TRBJ2-1; 13 bases are a match to TRBD2. Germline CDR1 LNHDA, CDR2 SQIVND (reference sequence). The ends lost 6 bases at V and 0 bases at J; junction bases unmatched: 8. This CDR3 contains 18 residues. In nucleotides, the CDR3 is TGTGCCAGTAGACGGACTAGCGGGGGATCTGACTCCTACAATGAGCAGTTCTTC. Protein product: CASRRTSGGSDSYNEQFF.

The chain links TRBV7-2 to TRBJ1-2; D perhaps matches TRBD1 (6 bases). V gave up 5 bases and J gave up 1 base, with 14 bases separating them. The CDR3 covers 15 residues. Germline assignment: CDR1 SGHTA and CDR2 FQGNSA. The CDR3 bases are TGTGCCAGCAGCCAAATGGGAGGGGGTAACTATGGCTACACCTTC. This encodes CASSQMGGGNYGYTF.

The V and J genes are TRBV29-1 and TRBJ2-1, with 15 bases lining up with TRBD2. The germline V gene encodes CDR1 SQVTM and CDR2 ANQGSEA. CDR3 length: 13 residues. Germline trimming cut 7 bases from V and 5 bases from J; bases unmatched to any gene: 0. In nucleotides, the CDR3 is TGCAGCGGGACTAGCGGGGGGGACAATGAGCAGTTCTTC. Its protein is CSGTSGGDNEQFF.

This clone occurred a few times. V usage is TRBV4-1 and J usage is TRBJ2-2; a weak D match, TRBD2 (5 bases). The CDR3 runs 15 residues. Trimming shortened V by 0 bases and J by 5 bases, and 10 bases separated the two germline ends. The germline V gene has CDR1 MGHRA and CDR2 YSYEKL. CDR3 protein: CASSQDRGNTGELFF. CDR3 DNA: TGCGCCAGCAGCCAAGATAGAGGGAATACCGGGGAGCTGTTTTTT.

This chain links TRBV5-6 with TRBJ2-5, with 8 bases identical to TRBD1. The CDR3 is made up of 15 amino acids. Germline CDR1 is SGHDT and CDR2 is YYEEEE. V dropped 1 base and J dropped 0; count of bases not matched to a gene: 2. The CDR3 spells CASSLLDRDQETQYF. The CDR3 coding sequence is TGTGCCAGCAGCTTGTTGGACAGGGACCAAGAGACCCAGTACTTC.

The chain joins TRBV4-1 to TRBJ2-4; D may be TRBD1 (6 bases). The germline V gene encodes CDR1 MGHRA and CDR2 YSYEKL. The CDR3 is 16 residues long. Between the trimmed V and J ends, which lost 4 bases and 1 base, there was a span of 14 bases. CDR3 nucleotide sequence: TGCGCCAGCAGCCCTTTGGCCAGGGGTGCCAAAAACATTCAGTACTTC. Encoded protein: CASSPLARGAKNIQYF.

The chain is built from TRBV10-3 and TRBJ1-1; TRBD1 matches 8 bases. This CDR3 has 16 amino acids. Germline CDR1 is ENHRY and CDR2 is SYGVKD. The V segment lost 6 bases and the J segment 7 bases; nucleotides outside the gene matches: 16. CDR3 in amino acids: CAISGLFGQGKNEAFF. The CDR3 nucleotides are TGTGCCATCAGCGGTTTATTTGGACAGGGAAAGAATGAAGCTTTCTTT.

J is TRBJ1-2 and V is TRBV25-1; D perhaps matches TRBD1 (6 bases). V gave up 2 bases and J gave up 4 bases, with 17 bases separating them. The V gene's germline CDR1 is MGHDK and CDR2 SYGVNS. The CDR3 spans 16 residues. CDR3 DNA sequence: TGTGCCAGCAGTGAACCCGGGGGGCAGGGGCCCTATGGCTACACCTTC. Its translation: CASSEPGGQGPYGYTF.

The chain combines TRBV28 with TRBJ1-5, with D perhaps TRBD1 (6 bases). With 4 bases removed from V and 0 bases from J, the gap between germline ends came to 16 bases. Germline V gene data show CDR1 as MDHEN and CDR2 as SYDVKM. The CDR3 has 17 residues. The CDR3 DNA sequence: TGTGCCAGCAGTTCAACGGACAGTAAGTATAGCAATCAGCCCCAGCATTTT. Translated: CASSSTDSKYSNQPQHF. The full variable domain, completed using reference TRBV28 and TRBJ1-5, is DVKVTQSSRYLVKRTGEKVFLECVQDMDHENMFWYRQDPGLGLRLIYFSYDVKMKEKGDIPEGYSVSREKKERFSLILESASTNQTSMYLCASSSTDSKYSNQPQHFGDGTRLSIL.

V is TRBV28 and J is TRBJ1-1; D might be TRBD1 (6 bases). With 3 bases removed from V and 11 bases from J, the gap between germline ends came to 13 bases. This CDR3 is built from 12 residues. Germline CDR1 MDHEN, CDR2 SYDVKM. This chain's CDR3 is CASSFLTGHAFF. The CDR3 DNA reads TGTGCCAGCAGTTTTTTGACAGGTCACGCTTTCTTT.